What follows are 30 T cell receptor beta chains derived from one specimen sequenced in a study of vaccination effects on CD4 cells after COVID-19. Before sequencing took place, the ViraFEST assay used viral peptide pools to expand antigen-specific CD4+ T cells. Following an approximately ten-day culture, CD4+ T cells were purified. Nucleocapsid antibodies were negative in the vaccine recipients, who had never had SARS-CoV-2 infection. Assay: immunoSEQ multiplex PCR; the TCRdb copy retains only in-frame clones and omits some. The table includes some 70,000 clones, over 70% detected once. For these TCRs, the target antigens are not known. The sequences come from CD4+ T cells from PBMCs cultured with SARS-CoV-2 spike peptides, collected before COVID-19 vaccination. These receptors were taken from a human donor who received a COVID-19 vaccine.

The rearrangement uses TRBV9 and TRBJ2-1; 8 positions agree with TRBD1. The V and J ends lost 0 bases and 4 bases, in that order; junction bases with no gene match: 9. The CDR3 length is 17 residues. The germline CDR1 and CDR2 sequences are SGDLS and YYNGEE. CDR3 nucleotides: TGTGCCAGCAGCGTAGGGGGAGGAGGGACAGGATACAATGAGCAGTTCTTC. Its protein product is CASSVGGGGTGYNEQFF.

The V gene is TRBV18, the J gene TRBJ1-1; no definite D call. V was shortened by 1 base and J by 1 base, with 10 bases between the two germline ends. The germline V gene has CDR1 KGHSH and CDR2 LQKENI. The CDR3 has 15 amino acids. CDR3 amino acids: CASSPRGSWNTEAFF. The DNA for the CDR3 is TGTGCCAGCTCACCACGAGGGTCATGGAACACTGAAGCTTTCTTT. The full variable domain, in which reference TRBV18 and TRBJ1-1 provide the parts outside the CDR3, is NAGVMQNPRHLVRRRGQEARLRCSPMKGHSHVYWYRQLPEEGLKFMVYLQKENIIDESGMPKERFSAEFPKEGPSILRIQQVVRGDSAAYFCASSPRGSWNTEAFFGQGTRLTVV.

J is TRBJ2-6 and V is TRBV5-1; D unclear. CDR1 and CDR2 from the germline V gene are SGHRS and YFSETQ. V was clipped by 5 bases and J by 0 bases, with 6 bases between them. The CDR3 sequence is 14 residues long. The chain's CDR3 is CASSTPSGANVLTF. CDR3 coding DNA: TGCGCCAGCAGTACCCCCTCTGGGGCCAACGTCCTGACTTTC.

This clone occurred a few times. The chain has TRBV4-2 and TRBJ2-5; D assignment may be TRBD1 or TRBD2 (6 bases each). The CDR3 length is 16 residues. With 4 bases removed from V and 0 bases from J, the gap between germline ends came to 15 bases. Germline CDR1 is LGHNA and CDR2 is YNFKEQ. CDR3: CASSRRLGGYQETQYF. CDR3 DNA sequence: TGTGCCAGCAGCCGACGACTCGGGGGCTACCAAGAGACCCAGTACTTC.

This rearrangement joins TRBV2 to TRBJ2-5, with D uncertain. The CDR3 has 13 amino acids. The V gene's germline CDR1 is SNHLY and CDR2 FYNNEI. V lost 4 bases and J lost 1, with 7 bases in between. The chain's CDR3 is CASSVIAQETQYF. The CDR3, as DNA: TGTGCCAGCAGTGTTATCGCCCAAGAGACCCAGTACTTC.

This clone was detected a few times. This chain joins TRBV6-5 and TRBJ1-2, with 7 positions matching TRBD1. V dropped 2 bases and J dropped 4; count of bases not matched to a gene: 4. This CDR3 is 14 amino acids long. Germline CDR1 is MNHEY and CDR2 is SVGAGI. The CDR3 nucleotides are TGTGCCAGCAGTTACGGTAACAGGGGCTATGGCTACACCTTC. This gives the protein CASSYGNRGYGYTF.

CDR3 residues: CASSSTLRTVSETQYF. DNA of the CDR3: TGTGCCAGCAGTTCAACCTTACGGACAGTATCAGAGACCCAGTACTTC. The chain carries TRBV27 and TRBJ2-5; TRBD1 is a possible D gene (6 bases). The CDR3 is 16 amino acids. Germline V gene data show CDR1 as MNHEY and CDR2 as SMNVEV (reference sequence). V was shortened by 4 bases and J by 4 bases, with 19 bases between the two germline ends.

This chain links TRBV27 with TRBJ1-1; D possibly corresponds to TRBD1 (6 bases). CDR1 MNHEY and CDR2 SMNVEV come from the germline V gene (reference sequence). The V end was cut by 0 bases, the J end by 4 bases, with 18 bases between. This CDR3 is 17 amino acids long. The CDR3 protein is CASSLSPYRARGTEAFF. The CDR3 nucleotides read TGTGCCAGCAGTTTATCGCCTTACAGGGCGCGAGGCACTGAAGCTTTCTTT.

This rearrangement joins TRBV7-3 to TRBJ2-2; D ambiguous. This CDR3 has 12 amino acids. Per germline, CDR1 SGHTA and CDR2 FQGTGA. Between the trimmed V and J ends, which lost 5 bases and 0 bases, there was a span of 1 base. The CDR3 loop reads CASSANTGELFF. The CDR3 nucleotides read TGTGCCAGCAGCGCGAACACCGGGGAGCTGTTTTTT. Full variable domain (remainder filled in from reference TRBV7-3 and TRBJ2-2): GAGVSQTPSNKVTEKGKYVELRCDPISGHTALYWYRQSLGQGPEFLIYFQGTGAADDSGLPNDRFFAVRPEGSVSTLKIQRTERGDSAVYLCASSANTGELFFGEGSRLTVL.

The gene calls are TRBV2 and TRBJ1-1; D ambiguous. V was cut by 2 bases and J by 0 bases, with 4 bases left in between. Germline V gives CDR1 SNHLY, CDR2 FYNNEI. The CDR3 extends over 13 amino acids. The CDR3 sequence: CASSERLNTEAFF. In DNA, the CDR3 is TGTGCCAGCAGTGAAAGGCTGAACACTGAAGCTTTCTTT.

CDR3 bases: TGTGCCAGCAGCTTAATGACAGGGTCTGGGACCCAGTACTTC. This gives the protein CASSLMTGSGTQYF. The V call is TRBV11-3, the J call TRBJ2-5, with 7 bases identical to TRBD1. V trimming: 2 bases; J trimming: 7 bases; junction bases outside the gene matches: 7. The CDR3 extends over 14 amino acids. From germline, CDR1 is SGHNT and CDR2 YENEEA.

The CDR3 loop is CASSFAQGFSEAFF. In DNA, the CDR3 is TGTGCCAGCAGCTTCGCACAGGGGTTCTCTGAAGCTTTCTTT. This chain links TRBV11-2 with TRBJ1-1; TRBD1 aligns across 7 bases. Looked up from germline, CDR1 is SGHAT and CDR2 is FQNNGV. CDR3 length: 14 residues. V trimming: 3 bases; J trimming: 6 bases; junction bases outside the gene matches: 7.

This clone was found once. The chain recombines TRBV6-1 with TRBJ1-5; TRBD1 matches 8 bases. CDR1 MNHNS and CDR2 SASEGT come from the germline V gene. This CDR3 is 16 amino acids long. Losses at the gene ends were 3 bases for V and 4 bases for J; bases not matched to a gene: 8. The CDR3 bases are TGTGCCAGCAGTGACAGCCAGGGGGCCGGGAATCAGCCCCAGCATTTT. Amino acids: CASSDSQGAGNQPQHF.

CDR3 region: CASSSVSGLPGYTF. The CDR3 DNA reads as TGTGCCAGCAGTTCAGTCTCCGGTCTTCCTGGCTACACCTTC. J is TRBJ1-2 and V is TRBV28; no clear D gene. CDR1 and CDR2 from the germline V gene are MDHEN and SYDVKM. The CDR3 totals 14 residues. Trimming took off 4 bases at V and 7 bases at J, with 16 bases between the two ends.

This chain joins TRBV27 and TRBJ1-6; D is ambiguous. V lost 6 bases, J lost 1 base, and 10 bases lay in between. Germline loops: CDR1 MNHEY, CDR2 SMNVEV (reference sequence). This CDR3 contains 15 residues. The CDR3 protein is CASRAGWSYNSPLHF. CDR3 DNA: TGTGCCAGCAGGGCAGGCTGGTCCTATAATTCACCCCTCCACTTT.

The chain links TRBV28 to TRBJ1-1; D is uncertain. V was pared by 2 bases and J by 7 bases, with 17 bases between. There are 15 residues in the CDR3. The germline CDR1 and CDR2 sequences are MDHEN and SYDVKM. The CDR3 region has the DNA TGTGCCAGCAGTTTAGTTTCCGTCGGGGAGGATGAAGCTTTCTTT. Its protein is CASSLVSVGEDEAFF.

This rearrangement joins TRBV3-1 (or the pseudogene TRBV3-2) to TRBJ2-5; TRBD2 agrees at 8 bases. The CDR3 spans 17 residues. The J segment lost 1 base and the V segment lost 3 bases, leaving 10 bases of the junction unmatched. Germline CDR1 reads LGHDT; CDR2 reads YNNKEL (reference sequence). The CDR3 bases are TGTGCCAGCAGCCATCCGGCAATAGCGGGGTCCCAAGAGACCCAGTACTTC. It is translated as CASSHPAIAGSQETQYF.

The chain combines TRBV12-3 or TRBV12-4 with TRBJ1-3; D possibly corresponds to TRBD1 (5 bases). The ends were cut back, 3 bases at V and 2 bases at J, with 5 bases in the middle. The CDR3 totals 13 residues. CDR3 residues: CASSLGAGNTIYF. The CDR3 bases are TGTGCCAGCAGTTTGGGGGCTGGAAACACCATATATTTT.

The chain has TRBV29-1 and TRBJ2-3, with 11 bases matching TRBD2. CDR3 length equals 14 residues. Germline V gene sequence: CDR1 SQVTM, CDR2 ANQGSEA. Trimming removed 6 bases from V and 4 bases from J; junction bases left unmatched: 6. CDR3 nucleotide sequence: TGCAGCGTGGGTAGCGGGGGGGCATCAGATACGCAGTATTTT. Its translation: CSVGSGGASDTQYF.

This chain joins TRBV24-1 and TRBJ2-5, with 9 nucleotides matching TRBD1. CDR3 length: 16 amino acids. Germline loops: CDR1 KGHDR, CDR2 SFDVKD. Trimming removed 3 bases from V and 2 bases from J; junction bases left unmatched: 6. CDR3 amino acids: CATSDPPGQGQETQYF. CDR3 DNA sequence: TGTGCCACCAGTGATCCCCCGGGACAGGGACAAGAGACCCAGTACTTC.

The V gene is TRBV20-1, the J gene TRBJ2-3; D is uncertain. Germline V gene sequence: CDR1 DFQATT, CDR2 SNEGSKA (reference sequence). Trimming pared 3 bases from V and 0 bases from J, leaving 13 bases between. There are 15 residues in the CDR3. CDR3 in DNA: TGCAGTGCTAGTCTACCTCGGTCGAGCACAGATACGCAGTATTTT. Its translation: CSASLPRSSTDTQYF.

J is TRBJ2-2 and V is TRBV19, with 11 bases aligning to TRBD1. Per germline, CDR1 LNHDA and CDR2 SQIVND (reference sequence). The CDR3 loop spans 15 amino acids. V dropped 6 bases and J dropped 4; count of bases not matched to a gene: 4. CDR3 sequence reads: CASRRTGGGTGELFF. The CDR3 DNA reads TGTGCCAGTAGACGGACAGGGGGCGGCACCGGGGAGCTGTTTTTT. Looking up the rest from reference TRBV19 and TRBJ2-2 gives the full variable domain: DGGITQSPKYLFRKEGQNVTLSCEQNLNHDAMYWYRQDPGQGLRLIYYSQIVNDFQKGDIAEGYSVSREKKESFPLTVTSAQKNPTAFYLCASRRTGGGTGELFFGEGSRLTVL.

A single count supports this clone. The V and J genes are TRBV4-1 and TRBJ2-3, with 12 nucleotides matching TRBD2. This CDR3 is 20 amino acids long. V dropped 2 bases and J dropped 5; count of bases not matched to a gene: 17. The germline V gene encodes CDR1 MGHRA and CDR2 YSYEKL. The CDR3 nucleotides read TGCGCCAGCAGCCAATTTAGCCTAGCGGGGGGGCCCTCTCATTTAGATACGCAGTATTTT. Translated, it gives CASSQFSLAGGPSHLDTQYF.

This clone was detected only a few times. This chain joins TRBV4-1 and TRBJ1-4; possible D gene TRBD1, 6 bases. This CDR3 is 15 amino acids long. The V end was cut by 7 bases, the J end by 4 bases, with 16 bases between. The germline V gene encodes CDR1 MGHRA and CDR2 YSYEKL. The CDR3 loop is CASNLEGHLNEKLFF. Written as DNA, the CDR3 is TGCGCCAGCAACCTTGAGGGACATCTTAATGAAAAACTGTTTTTT.

The chain is built from TRBV2 and TRBJ1-6; no definite D call. The CDR3 runs 15 residues. V was shortened by 1 base and J by 5 bases, with 9 bases between the two germline ends. Germline V gene lookup returns CDR1 SNHLY and CDR2 FYNNEI. CDR3 region: CASSEGPRDNSPLHF. The CDR3 DNA follows: TGTGCCAGCAGTGAAGGACCCCGGGATAATTCACCCCTCCACTTT.

Concerning this clone: The same CDR3 also results from other DNA sequences found in this sample. This rearrangement joins TRBV12-3 or TRBV12-4 to TRBJ1-1; D gene uncertain. Trimming took off 3 bases at V and 0 bases at J, with 5 bases between the two ends. This CDR3 contains 13 residues. In DNA form, the CDR3 reads TGTGCCAGCAGTTTGAGGGTGAACACTGAAGCTTTCTTT. This sequence encodes CASSLRVNTEAFF.

The chain joins TRBV4-3 to TRBJ2-5; no clear D gene. CDR3 length equals 14 residues. V lost 0 bases to trimming and J lost 7 bases, with 12 bases between them. The germline V gene encodes CDR1 LGHNA and CDR2 YSLEER. The CDR3 is CASSQDWSVRTQYF. The DNA of the CDR3 is TGCGCCAGCAGCCAAGATTGGTCAGTAAGGACCCAGTACTTC.

The chain uses TRBV6-2 or TRBV6-3 and TRBJ1-2; a possible D gene is TRBD1 (5 bases). CDR1 MNHEY and CDR2 SVGEGT come from the germline V gene. This CDR3 has 15 amino acids. Trimming took off 6 bases at V and 0 bases at J, with 14 bases between the two ends. CDR3 nucleotides: TGTGCCAGCAGCCGGGGCCCTTCGGCTAACTATGGCTACACCTTC. Translated, it gives CASSRGPSANYGYTF.

This rearrangement joins TRBV6-4 to TRBJ2-1; D possibly corresponds to TRBD2 (6 bases). V lost 4 bases, J lost 1 base, and 8 bases lay in between. CDR3 size: 14 residues. Germline CDR1 and CDR2: MRHNA and SNTAGT. CDR3 in amino acids: CASSASGSYNEQFF. CDR3 in DNA: TGTGCCAGCAGTGCGAGCGGGTCCTACAATGAGCAGTTCTTC.

The V gene is TRBV5-1, the J gene TRBJ1-1; D may be TRBD1 (6 bases). Trimming took 7 bases from V and 4 from J, leaving 17 bases between them. CDR1 SGHRS and CDR2 YFSETQ come from the germline V gene. The CDR3 runs to 14 residues. CDR3 nucleotide sequence: TGCGCCAGCGGAAGAACAAGGGGGGGCACTGAAGCTTTCTTT. This encodes CASGRTRGGTEAFF.